The present TCR beta chain was sequenced within a study of T-cell memory formation after mild COVID-19 (dated by TCRdb to 2020 to 2023). Turning to the overall study: TCR sequence clusters from the two donors were found to be largely donor specific. T-cell clones expanding and contracting after mild COVID-19 in a couple of donors were tracked by longitudinal TCRalpha and TCRbeta repertoire sequencing. The cohort comprised two young, previously healthy adult volunteers, one female and one male. Here is what the overall study found, with its caveats: Contracting CD4+ clones were found mainly in CM and EM memory subsets, while CD8+ clones were enriched in EMRA. Some responding clones were detected in pre-infection memory, suggesting pre-existing cross-reactive memory T cells joined the SARS-CoV-2 response. Only two mild cases were covered by the study, and larger cohorts that include severe cases with pre-infection samples were considered necessary. Clones contracting from day 15 to 85 had balanced CD4/CD8 phenotypes, while a second wave expanding from day 15 to 37 was biased towards CD4+. Whether the second-wave clones peaking on day 37 were SARS-CoV-2 specific was not confirmed.

A note on this clonotype: The antigen this receptor binds is unknown. Base quality data are lacking; no much larger clone is found one base away.

Ficoll-Paque density gradient centrifugation was the method used to isolate PBMCs. TCRdb names Illumina NovaSeq 6000 as the instrument used. cDNA libraries for TCRalpha and TCRbeta were prepared by 5'RACE using constant-segment primers, with sample barcodes and unique molecular identifiers added. RNA was extracted from every sample with Trizol reagent. The libraries were amplified in two PCR steps, and the second step added a second sample barcode and Illumina TruSeq adapters. Libraries were sequenced on an Illumina NovaSeq with 2 x 150 bp paired-end reads. The authors' pipeline ran thus. The reads were demultiplexed and collapsed into UMI-guided consensus sequences using migec v1.2.7. Using mixcr v2.1.11, the UMI consensuses were aligned to TRA and TRB V and J templates and assembled into clonotypes. Expanded or contracted clonotypes were those called significant by both edgeR and NoisET, with noise models trained on biological replicates. For edgeR calls, the thresholds were a false discovery rate-adjusted p below 0.01 and a log2 fold-change of 1. As an exploratory analysis of dynamics, max-normalized trajectories of the 1000 most abundant clonotypes were examined with PCA combined with hierarchical clustering. Each responding clone was given a CD4 or CD8 phenotype based on the CD4+ and CD8+ repertoires, which had been sequenced separately. TCRdb reran the public reads through fastp at Q25 and MiXCR, keeping productive beta chains. Under each unique CDR3 protein, matching rows form one entry showing the most common genes and DNA. Clone size and V and J calls follow TCRdb, not the original study. This sample gives roughly 480,000 distinct CDR3 sequences in total; about 23% of them show up just once. Approximately 13% of the sample lies in the top ten.

The cysteine opens and the phenylalanine closes a CDR3 of 13 amino acids. The only DNA kept is the CDR3, 39 bases in frame from the first base. As encoded in the germline V gene, CDR1 is LGHNA while CDR2 is YSLEER. At the junction V is shortened by 5 bases and J by 8 bases, with 15 bases in between. The chain is assembled from TRBV4-3 and TRBJ1-2, with no D gene named confidently. The TCR originated in an adult woman who had mild COVID-19 (a few samples of this study predate the infection). The sample titles of this study are shuffled in the database, so cell type and time point are left out; the donor was told from shared clones. The sequenced material came from PBMCs or a T cell subset sorted from them (not recorded which). The nucleotide sequence reads as follows: TGCGCCAGCAGCACTACAACCCGAGGGGGCTACACCTTC. This yields the protein CASSTTTRGGYTF.